Each of the 26 T cell receptor beta chains below was sequenced from the same sample in a study of human T cells and chemical hapten exposure. Time point denoted: healthy volunteer bleed at 2 weeks. Researchers extracted total RNA from unfractionated whole blood. Using its own MiXCR run on the RACE reads, TCRdb lists one record per CDR3 protein. The repertoire includes about 130,000 distinct CDR3 sequences, around 8.2% of them detected once, and about 1.8% sits in the top ten. Sequencing was carried out using whole blood. These receptors all come from a male donor in good health. Some clones in this sample may be carry-over from other donors' samples.

The chain couples TRBV6-2 or TRBV6-3 to TRBJ2-1; 12 bases align to TRBD2. Trimming took 5 bases from V and 2 from J; bases not matched to a gene: 7. The CDR3 is made up of 17 amino acids. Germline values: CDR1 MNHEY, CDR2 SVGEGT. CDR3 sequence reads: CASSTRTSGAPYNEQFF. In DNA, the CDR3 is TGTGCCAGCAGTACCCGGACTAGCGGGGCCCCCTACAATGAGCAGTTCTTC.

The genes are TRBV2 and TRBJ2-1; 11 bases line up with TRBD2. The V segment lost 2 bases and the J segment 16 bases; nucleotides outside the gene matches: 1. The germline CDR1 and CDR2 sequences are SNHLY and FYNNEI. The CDR3 covers 11 residues. The CDR3 DNA reads as TGTGCCAGCAGTGAAACTAGCGGGAGTTTCTTC. Protein product: CASSETSGSFF.

The rearrangement joins TRBV29-1 to TRBJ2-5; weak D call: TRBD1 (5 bases). The CDR3 runs 12 residues. V was trimmed by 4 bases and J by 3 bases, leaving 9 bases between them. Germline loops: CDR1 SQVTM, CDR2 ANQGSEA. CDR3 DNA sequence: TGCAGCGTTGGGGGCAGGGAAGAGACCCAGTACTTC. Translated, it gives CSVGGREETQYF.

This chain links TRBV6-1 with TRBJ1-3, with D hard to call. The germline CDR1 and CDR2 sequences are MNHNS and SASEGT. This CDR3 has 13 residues. Trimming removed 7 bases from V and 6 bases from J, with 13 bases in between. The CDR3 DNA follows: TGTGCCAGCACTGCAGGAGACGAAAACACCATATATTTT. Protein product: CASTAGDENTIYF.

The sample holds a few counts of this clonotype. This sequence joins TRBV7-9 and TRBJ2-7; 11 bases fit TRBD2. V gave up 5 bases and J gave up 2 bases; unmatched junction bases: 5. The CDR3 contains 15 residues. Germline lookup yields CDR1 SEHNR and CDR2 FQNEAQ (reference sequence). CDR3: CASSTRLAGTYEQYF. Written as DNA, the CDR3 is TGTGCCAGCAGCACCCGACTAGCGGGAACCTACGAGCAGTACTTC.

The chain joins TRBV14 to TRBJ2-7, with D perhaps matching TRBD2 (6 bases). The CDR3 contains 19 residues. V shed 4 bases and J shed 3 bases, with 28 bases lying between them. The germline V gene has CDR1 SGHDN and CDR2 FVKESK. DNA of the CDR3: TGTGCCAGCAGCCGCAGTCGAGGAGGACTATCGGTGAATTACTACGAGCAGTACTTC. Amino acid sequence: CASSRSRGGLSVNYYEQYF.

J is TRBJ1-2 and V is TRBV10-3, with a tentative D call TRBD1 (6 bases). The CDR3 covers 17 residues. The V gene's germline CDR1 is ENHRY and CDR2 SYGVKD. V was clipped by 1 base and J by 2 bases, with 17 bases between them. CDR3 amino acids: CAISEFEPDRSNYGYTF. The DNA of the CDR3 is TGTGCCATCAGTGAGTTCGAACCTGACAGGAGCAACTATGGCTACACCTTC.

Written as DNA, the CDR3 is TGTGCCAGCAGCTTGCCAGGCGCGAACACTGAAGCTTTCTTT. This codes for CASSLPGANTEAFF. The chain is built from TRBV5-6 and TRBJ1-1; no firm D call. CDR3 length: 14 amino acids. V lost 1 base and J 1 base, leaving 8 bases between the germline ends. CDR1 and CDR2 from the germline V gene are SGHDT and YYEEEE.

This clonotype appeared a few times. The chain recombines TRBV7-9 with TRBJ2-1; 14 bases line up with TRBD2. There are 16 residues in the CDR3. Germline CDR1 SEHNR, CDR2 FQNEAQ (reference sequence). V dropped 1 base and J dropped 7; count of bases not matched to a gene: 3. Written as DNA, the CDR3 is TGTGCCAGCAGCTTAGTTGGGACTAGCGGGAGTAATGAGCAGTTCTTC. This encodes CASSLVGTSGSNEQFF.

V is TRBV7-2 and J is TRBJ1-5; 7 bases fit TRBD1. Trimming removed 1 base from V and 6 bases from J; junction bases left unmatched: 15. Germline-derived CDR1 and CDR2 are SGHTA and FQGNSA. The CDR3 is 18 amino acids. The DNA of the CDR3 is TGTGCCAGCAGCTTAGAGATCCAGGGGGTCGGAAGCCGTCAGCCCCAGCATTTT. Translation gives CASSLEIQGVGSRQPQHF.

This clonotype has more than one count but fewer than ten. The V call is TRBV5-4, the J call TRBJ2-1; 10 bases align to TRBD2. The V gene end was trimmed by 7 bases and the J gene end by 9 bases; junction bases not matched to a gene: 10. Per the germline V gene, CDR1 is SGHNT and CDR2 is YYREEE (reference sequence). The CDR3 runs to 14 residues. The CDR3 bases are TGTGCCAGCGGATTGGCTAGCGGGAGACCTGAGCAGTTCTTC. This codes for CASGLASGRPEQFF.

At least ten counts were recorded for this clonotype. This chain connects TRBV19 to TRBJ2-7, with a tentative D call TRBD1 (6 bases). The CDR3 covers 13 residues. The germline gives CDR1 LNHDA, CDR2 SQIVND (reference sequence). V was cut by 6 bases and J by 0 bases, with 9 bases left in between. The CDR3 sequence is CASSPRGSYEQYF. CDR3 bases: TGTGCCAGTAGCCCCAGGGGCTCCTACGAGCAGTACTTC.

This clonotype was found many times. J is TRBJ2-1 and V is TRBV7-2, with TRBD2 as a possible D gene (6 bases). Germline-derived CDR1 and CDR2 are SGHTA and FQGNSA. Trimming pared 1 base from V and 1 base from J, leaving 17 bases between. The CDR3 is made up of 18 amino acids. The CDR3 coding sequence is TGTGCCAGCAGCTTAGTGTATCGGGCTAGCGTGTCCTACAATGAGCAGTTCTTC. This gives the protein CASSLVYRASVSYNEQFF. The variable domain in full, completed from reference TRBV7-2 and TRBJ2-1, reads GAGVSQSPSNKVTEKGKDVELRCDPISGHTALYWYRQSLGQGLEFLIYFQGNSAPDKSGLPSDRFSAERTGGSVSTLTIQRTQQEDSAVYLCASSLVYRASVSYNEQFFGPGTRLTVL.

This clonotype was observed many times. The CDR3: CASSYGQGGIQETQYF. The DNA for the CDR3 is TGTGCCAGCAGTTATGGACAGGGGGGGATCCAAGAGACCCAGTACTTC. The V call is TRBV6-2 or TRBV6-3, the J call TRBJ2-5; 10 nucleotides agree with TRBD1. V dropped 3 bases and J dropped 1; count of bases not matched to a gene: 5. CDR3 length: 16 residues. Germline CDR1 and CDR2: MNHEY and SVGEGT.

Concerning this clonotype itself: The junction departs from germline at one end; a sequencing error may be responsible. J is TRBJ2-1 and V is TRBV10-3; the D gene is possibly TRBD1 (6 bases). This CDR3 spans 16 amino acids. Germline V gives CDR1 ENHRY, CDR2 SYGVKD. This CDR3 reads CTISKSRGWDTNEQFF. CDR3 coding DNA: TGTACCATCAGTAAATCCAGGGGTTGGGATACTAATGAGCAGTTCTTC.

The V gene is TRBV12-5, the J gene TRBJ2-1, with a weak D call TRBD1 (6 bases). This CDR3 has 17 residues. CDR1 is LGHNT and CDR2 is FRNRAP in the germline V gene. Trimming stripped 4 bases from V and 4 bases from J, with 20 bases between. Here the CDR3 reads CASGYLLEDRLYNEQFF. The CDR3 nucleotides read TGTGCTAGTGGTTACCTCCTTGAAGACAGGTTGTACAATGAGCAGTTCTTC.

This clonotype appeared a few times. This chain connects TRBV2 to TRBJ2-7, with D tentatively TRBD1 (6 bases). Trimming pared 8 bases from V and 3 bases from J, leaving 11 bases between. Per germline, CDR1 SNHLY and CDR2 FYNNEI. There are 12 residues in the CDR3. The CDR3 reads CASSRDIYEQYF. The CDR3 coding sequence is TGTGCCAGCTCCCGGGACATCTACGAGCAGTACTTC.

V is TRBV20-1 and J is TRBJ2-7; the D gene is possibly TRBD1 (6 bases). The germline V gene has CDR1 DFQATT and CDR2 SNEGSKA (reference sequence). The CDR3 consists of 12 residues. V lost 0 bases, J lost 6 bases, and 9 bases lay in between. The CDR3 protein is CSARDGTSEQYF. The CDR3 coding sequence is TGCAGTGCTAGAGATGGGACATCCGAGCAGTACTTC.

CDR3 bases: TGCAGTGCTAGCGGGGCGGGCAGCACCTACAATGAGCAGTTCTTC. Translation: CSASGAGSTYNEQFF. The chain is built from TRBV20-1 and TRBJ2-1; the D call may be TRBD1 or TRBD2 (5 bases each). The ends were cut back, 3 bases at V and 2 bases at J, with 14 bases in the middle. The CDR3 is 15 residues long. Germline V gene sequence: CDR1 DFQATT, CDR2 SNEGSKA (reference sequence).

The chain joins TRBV14 to TRBJ2-7; 7 bases match TRBD1. V lost 4 bases and J lost 6; bases outside the gene matches: 12. Germline loops: CDR1 SGHDN, CDR2 FVKESK. The CDR3 spans 15 residues. The CDR3 DNA reads TGTGCCAGCAGCCTACAGGGGCCCACTCCGTCCGAGCAGTACTTC. Residues: CASSLQGPTPSEQYF. Drawing the rest from reference TRBV14 and TRBJ2-7, the complete variable domain is EAGVTQFPSHSVIEKGQTVTLRCDPISGHDNLYWYRRVMGKEIKFLLHFVKESKQDESGMPNNRFLAERTGGTYSTLKVQPAELEDSGVYFCASSLQGPTPSEQYFGPGTRLTVT.

This sequence joins TRBV27 and TRBJ2-3, with 7 bases identical to TRBD2. The V and J ends lost 5 bases and 3 bases, in that order; junction bases with no gene match: 2. The CDR3 loop spans 13 amino acids. The germline V gene encodes CDR1 MNHEY and CDR2 SMNVEV (reference sequence). CDR3 nucleotides: TGTGCCAGCAGTGATAGCGGGACAGATACGCAGTATTTT. Translating it yields CASSDSGTDTQYF.

The chain recombines TRBV29-1 with TRBJ1-1; no reliable D call. V was trimmed by 4 bases and J by 0 bases, leaving 6 bases between them. CDR1 SQVTM and CDR2 ANQGSEA come from the germline V gene. This CDR3 contains 12 residues. This CDR3 reads CSVAEMNTEAFF. CDR3 DNA: TGCAGCGTTGCAGAAATGAACACTGAAGCTTTCTTT.

A remark on this clonotype: A much larger clone lies a single base off, so this may be a read error. As the CDR3 is not closed by the conserved phenylalanine or tryptophan, this likely results from a read error. The chain carries TRBV11-2 and TRBJ2-1, with D unresolved. CDR1 is SGHAT and CDR2 is FQNNGV in the germline V gene. The CDR3 has 11 residues. V was pared by 2 bases and J by 6 bases, with 2 bases between. CDR3 residues: CASSLINEQFL. The CDR3 nucleotides are TGTGCCAGCAGCTTAATCAATGAGCAGTTCCTC.

This clonotype was seen only a few times. The V gene is TRBV11-3, the J gene TRBJ2-6, with TRBD1 as a possible D gene (5 bases). CDR1 and CDR2 from the germline V gene are SGHNT and YENEEA. Trimming pared 2 bases from V and 0 bases from J, leaving 11 bases between. The CDR3 contains 17 residues. CDR3: CASSLTGSSSGANVLTF. As DNA, the CDR3 is TGTGCCAGCAGCTTAACAGGTTCGAGCTCTGGGGCCAACGTCCTGACTTTC.

This clonotype was seen a handful of times. The V gene is TRBV19, the J gene TRBJ2-2; D gene uncertain. Germline V lookup: CDR1 LNHDA, CDR2 SQIVND (reference sequence). This CDR3 contains 13 residues. V lost 6 bases and J lost 4, with 9 bases in between. This chain's CDR3 is CASSFSTTGELFF. The CDR3 DNA is TGTGCCAGTAGCTTCAGTACCACCGGGGAGCTGTTTTTT.

In its sample, this clonotype was seen a few times. This chain connects TRBV5-6 to TRBJ1-1, with 7 positions matching TRBD1. This CDR3 spans 13 amino acids. Germline assignment: CDR1 SGHDT and CDR2 YYEEEE. Trimming at V came to 4 bases and at J to 5 bases, leaving 5 bases not matched to a gene. CDR3: CASSLPGGTEAFF. CDR3 DNA sequence: TGTGCCAGCAGCCTACCAGGGGGAACTGAAGCTTTCTTT.